This entry lists 20 T cell receptor beta chains sequenced from one sample in a study of T cells after somatic rescue of genetic block. The assay was immunoSEQ multiplex PCR, and TCRdb's table has in-frame clones only and misses some. The sample consists of 15,000 or so clones, approximately 70% of them appearing once. Sequencing was done on a sample of peripheral blood mononuclear cells (PBMCs). The origin of the receptors is a boy aged 5-17 years.

This sequence joins TRBV28 and TRBJ1-6; TRBD1 is a possible D gene (6 bases). CDR1 and CDR2 (germline): MDHEN, SYDVKM. With 3 bases removed from V and 1 base from J, the gap between germline ends came to 22 bases. The CDR3 sequence is 20 residues long. The CDR3 reads CASSFPPGAGFISYNSPLHF. The CDR3, as DNA: TGTGCCAGCAGTTTTCCCCCGGGGGCAGGATTTATATCCTATAATTCACCCCTCCACTTT. Full variable domain (outside the CDR3, taken from reference TRBV28 and TRBJ1-6): DVKVTQSSRYLVKRTGEKVFLECVQDMDHENMFWYRQDPGLGLRLIYFSYDVKMKEKGDIPEGYSVSREKKERFSLILESASTNQTSMYLCASSFPPGAGFISYNSPLHFGNGTRLTVT.

The rearrangement links TRBV30 to TRBJ2-1; a possible D gene is TRBD1 (5 bases). The V end was cut by 0 bases, the J end by 7 bases, with 10 bases between. The length of the CDR3 is 13 residues. Germline V CDR1 and CDR2: GTSNPN, SVGIG (reference sequence). The CDR3 protein is CAWSVQDPNEQFF. CDR3 bases: TGTGCCTGGAGTGTACAGGACCCAAATGAGCAGTTCTTC.

V usage is TRBV5-1 and J usage is TRBJ2-3, with TRBD2 as a possible D gene (7 bases). V lost 2 bases to trimming and J lost 4 bases, with 11 bases between them. The CDR3 extends over 14 amino acids. Germline CDR1 SGHRS, CDR2 YFSETQ. Here the CDR3 reads CASSFWGGPDTQYF. The CDR3 DNA is TGCGCCAGCAGCTTCTGGGGGGGCCCAGATACGCAGTATTTT.

The chain couples TRBV29-1 to TRBJ2-3; D remains ambiguous. The germline CDR1 and CDR2 sequences are SQVTM and ANQGSEA. Trimming shortened V by 6 bases and J by 5 bases, and 9 bases separated the two germline ends. The length of the CDR3 is 11 residues. The CDR3 sequence is CSVIGLDTQYF. The CDR3 bases are TGCAGCGTAATAGGTTTAGATACGCAGTATTTT.

In nucleotides, the CDR3 is TGTGCCAGTTGGTATGGACTCCTGAACACTGAAGCTTTCTTT. Translation: CASWYGLLNTEAFF. The chain links TRBV19 to TRBJ1-1; D remains unclear. Germline CDR1 LNHDA, CDR2 SQIVND (reference sequence). The CDR3 totals 14 residues. V was pared by 8 bases and J by 0 bases, with 13 bases between.

This chain connects TRBV25-1 to TRBJ1-2; D not certain. CDR1 MGHDK and CDR2 SYGVNS come from the germline V gene. This CDR3 region has 13 residues. V shed 5 bases and J shed 5 bases, with 12 bases lying between them. CDR3: CASSRMTPYGYTF. CDR3 in DNA: TGTGCCAGCAGTCGAATGACCCCTTATGGCTACACCTTC.

The chain carries TRBV4-2 and TRBJ1-6, with 7 bases aligning to TRBD1. CDR3 length equals 13 residues. CDR1 and CDR2 from the germline V gene are LGHNA and YNFKEQ. With 4 bases clipped from V and 10 bases from J, the junction kept 4 bases outside the gene matches. CDR3 in DNA: TGTGCCAGCAGCCGGGACAGCGGCTCACCCCTCCACTTT. As protein: CASSRDSGSPLHF.

This clone was detected only once. The chain uses TRBV5-4 and TRBJ2-3; a weak D match, TRBD1 (5 bases). Trimming took 2 bases from V and 14 from J, leaving 15 bases between them. Per germline, CDR1 SGHNT and CDR2 YYREEE (reference sequence). CDR3 size: 12 residues. In nucleotides, the CDR3 is TGTGCCAGCAGCTTATTTACAGGACGTTGGTATTTT. Its translation: CASSLFTGRWYF.

By its share, this clone is large. This chain uses TRBV5-4 with TRBJ1-1, with 7 bases lining up with TRBD1. This CDR3 is 15 amino acids long. The V and J ends lost 2 bases and 0 bases, in that order; junction bases with no gene match: 4. CDR1 and CDR2 from the germline V gene are SGHNT and YYREEE (reference sequence). CDR3 region: CASSLGGSLNTEAFF. The CDR3, as DNA: TGTGCCAGCAGCTTAGGGGGCTCCCTGAACACTGAAGCTTTCTTT.

The chain employs TRBV28 and TRBJ2-7, with 9 bases identical to TRBD1. J was trimmed by 1 base and V by 6 bases; bases with no gene match: 7. The CDR3 loop spans 15 amino acids. Germline-derived CDR1 and CDR2 are MDHEN and SYDVKM. The CDR3 nucleotides read TGTGCCAGCAGCTACTCGGGACAGGGATCCTACGAGCAGTACTTC. Its translation is CASSYSGQGSYEQYF.

The genes are TRBV7-2 and TRBJ2-6, with D perhaps matching TRBD1 (6 bases). Trimming removed 4 bases at V and 4 bases at J, with 14 bases between. The CDR3 is made up of 16 amino acids. The V gene's germline CDR1 is SGHTA and CDR2 FQGNSA. The CDR3 reads CASSSFGTLGANVLTF. The CDR3 DNA reads TGTGCCAGCAGCTCTTTTGGGACATTGGGGGCCAACGTCCTGACTTTC.

This clone was counted between two and nine times. V gene TRBV5-1 combines with J gene TRBJ2-5; TRBD1 matches 8 bases. Germline V gives CDR1 SGHRS, CDR2 YFSETQ. Trimming cost V 4 bases and J 4 bases; bases outside gene matches: 6. CDR3 length: 14 residues. CDR3 region: CASSTGGRRETQYF. The CDR3 DNA sequence: TGCGCCAGCAGCACAGGGGGTAGAAGAGAGACCCAGTACTTC.

CDR3 loop: CASSSDRANTEAFF. CDR3 DNA sequence: TGTGCCAGCAGTTCCGACAGGGCGAACACTGAAGCTTTCTTT. This chain uses TRBV28 with TRBJ1-1, with TRBD1 matching 7 bases. Per germline, CDR1 MDHEN and CDR2 SYDVKM. After removal of 4 bases from V and 1 base from J, the junction contained 3 bases not matched to a gene. CDR3 length: 14 residues.

This clone is termed medium-sized (0.01 to 0.1%). The chain joins TRBV28 to TRBJ1-2; 8 bases agree with TRBD1. Trimming at V came to 6 bases and at J to 8 bases, leaving 5 bases not matched to a gene. Germline V gene lookup returns CDR1 MDHEN and CDR2 SYDVKM. This CDR3 spans 12 amino acids. CDR3 protein: CASSLRQGGYTF. DNA of the CDR3: TGTGCCAGCAGCCTACGACAGGGGGGCTACACCTTC.

The rearrangement joins TRBV10-3 to TRBJ1-6, with D perhaps TRBD1 (6 bases). Germline V gene sequence: CDR1 ENHRY, CDR2 SYGVKD. V was pared by 3 bases and J by 11 bases, with 14 bases between. The CDR3 length is 14 residues. CDR3: CAISETGSHPPLHF. The CDR3 DNA is TGTGCCATCAGTGAAACAGGGTCCCATCCACCCCTCCACTTT.

The CDR3 protein is CASSPGRNSGANVLTF. The CDR3 coding sequence is TGTGCCAGCAGCCCTGGACGGAACTCTGGGGCCAACGTCCTGACTTTC. The genes are TRBV7-9 and TRBJ2-6; D is unclear. With 5 bases removed from V and 0 bases from J, the gap between germline ends came to 11 bases. The CDR3 sequence is 16 residues long. The germline CDR1 and CDR2 sequences are SEHNR and FQNEAQ (reference sequence). The full variable domain, rest sourced from reference TRBV7-9 and TRBJ2-6, is DTGVSQNPRHKITKRGQNVTFRCDPISEHNRLYWYRQTLGQGPEFLTYFQNEAQLEKSRLLSDRFSAERPKGSFSTLEIQRTEQGDSAMYLCASSPGRNSGANVLTFGAGSRLTVL.

The chain joins TRBV6-5 to TRBJ2-3; no clear D. The CDR3 length is 13 residues. CDR1 is MNHEY and CDR2 is SVGAGI in the germline V gene. V was pared by 8 bases and J by 2 bases, with 11 bases between. The CDR3 loop is CASQARFTDTQYF. CDR3 nucleotides: TGTGCCAGCCAGGCCAGGTTCACAGATACGCAGTATTTT.

This chain links TRBV7-6 with TRBJ2-3, with TRBD1 identical over 7 bases. The CDR3 extends over 14 amino acids. V shed 2 bases and J 2 bases; nucleotides not matched to a gene: 1. Germline CDR1 SGHVS, CDR2 FNYEAQ. The chain's CDR3 is CASSLTGVTDTQYF. CDR3 bases: TGTGCCAGCAGCTTAACAGGGGTCACAGATACGCAGTATTTT.

V usage is TRBV7-6 and J usage is TRBJ1-3; D is unclear. There are 17 residues in the CDR3. Germline CDR1 is SGHVS and CDR2 is FNYEAQ. V was trimmed by 3 bases and J by 3 bases, leaving 18 bases between them. The CDR3 DNA is TGTGCCAGCAGCTTGAACCTCCGACCTCCGTTTGGAAACACCATATATTTT. Translating it yields CASSLNLRPPFGNTIYF.

The chain combines TRBV5-1 with TRBJ2-7, with 9 bases fitting TRBD1. Germline loops: CDR1 SGHRS, CDR2 YFSETQ. The CDR3 spans 16 residues. With 3 bases clipped from V and 0 bases from J, the junction kept 7 bases outside the gene matches. The CDR3 spells CASSSPRDRASYEQYF. CDR3 nucleotides: TGCGCCAGCAGCTCTCCCCGGGACAGGGCCTCCTACGAGCAGTACTTC.